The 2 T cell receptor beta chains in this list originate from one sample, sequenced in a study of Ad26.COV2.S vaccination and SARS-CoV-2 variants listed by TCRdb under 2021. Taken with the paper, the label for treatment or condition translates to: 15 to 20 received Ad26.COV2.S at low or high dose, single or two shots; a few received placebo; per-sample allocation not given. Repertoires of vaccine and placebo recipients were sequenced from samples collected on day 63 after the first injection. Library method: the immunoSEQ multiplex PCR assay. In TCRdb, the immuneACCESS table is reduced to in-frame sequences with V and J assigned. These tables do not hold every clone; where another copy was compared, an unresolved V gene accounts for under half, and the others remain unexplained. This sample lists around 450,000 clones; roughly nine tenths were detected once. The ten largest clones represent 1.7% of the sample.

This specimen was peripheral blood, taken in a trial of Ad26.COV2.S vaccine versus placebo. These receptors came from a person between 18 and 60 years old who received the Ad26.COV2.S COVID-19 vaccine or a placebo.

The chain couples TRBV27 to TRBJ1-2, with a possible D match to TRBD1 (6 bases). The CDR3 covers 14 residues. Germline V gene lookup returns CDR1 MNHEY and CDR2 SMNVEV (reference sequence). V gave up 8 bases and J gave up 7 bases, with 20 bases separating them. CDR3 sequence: CASSFFGGAGGYTF. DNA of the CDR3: TGTGCCAGCTCCTTTTTCGGGGGGGCGGGTGGCTACACCTTC.

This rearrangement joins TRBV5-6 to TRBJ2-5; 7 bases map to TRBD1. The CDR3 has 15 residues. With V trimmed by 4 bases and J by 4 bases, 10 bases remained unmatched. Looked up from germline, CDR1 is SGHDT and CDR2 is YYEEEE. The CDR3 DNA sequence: TGTGCCAGCAGCGCACTGACAGGGTGGGCAGAGACCCAGTACTTC. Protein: CASSALTGWAETQYF.